The next 11 T cell receptor beta chains were all read from a single sample in a study of cytomegalovirus exposure and HLA in healthy donors. The PCR had 60 Vbeta and 13 Jbeta primers. Libraries were prepared by immunoSEQ multiplex PCR; TCRdb keeps only in-frame clonotypes and omits some of them. The data show approximately 220,000 clones, with 83% seen just once and around 1.5% held by the top ten. The sequencing sample was made of PBMCs. Receptor source: a girl aged 10-17 years in good health and CMV-seronegative.

The rearrangement links TRBV7-3 to TRBJ2-2; the match to TRBD2 covers 7 bases. The CDR3 consists of 14 residues. Germline CDR1 is SGHTA and CDR2 is FQGTGA. Trimming removed 2 bases from V and 3 bases from J; junction bases left unmatched: 0. CDR3 DNA: TGTGCCAGCAGCTTAGCGGGAGACACCGGGGAGCTGTTTTTT. The encoded protein is CASSLAGDTGELFF. Variable domain in full (rest from reference TRBV7-3 and TRBJ2-2): GAGVSQTPSNKVTEKGKYVELRCDPISGHTALYWYRQSLGQGPEFLIYFQGTGAADDSGLPNDRFFAVRPEGSVSTLKIQRTERGDSAVYLCASSLAGDTGELFFGEGSRLTVL.

This rearrangement joins TRBV9 to TRBJ1-2, with 7 bases lining up with TRBD1. V lost 10 bases to trimming and J lost 5 bases; unmatched junction nucleotides: 17. CDR1 is SGDLS, CDR2 YYNGEE, per germline. The CDR3 sequence is 15 residues long. The CDR3 nucleotides are TGTGCCCACTACTTTTGGGGGGACAGAACTTATGGCTACACCTTC. Protein product: CAHYFWGDRTYGYTF. The full variable domain, with the rest looked up from reference TRBV9 and TRBJ1-2, is DSGVTQTPKHLITATGQRVTLRCSPRSGDLSVYWYQQSLDQGLQFLIQYYNGEERAKGNILERFSAQQFPDLHSELNLSSLELGDSALYFCAHYFWGDRTYGYTFGSGTRLTVV.

The gene calls are TRBV9 and TRBJ1-2, with D perhaps TRBD1 (5 bases). The V end was cut by 4 bases, the J end by 7 bases, with 20 bases between. The length of the CDR3 is 15 residues. Germline V gives CDR1 SGDLS, CDR2 YYNGEE. The CDR3 region has the DNA TGTGCCAGCAGCCCCCTGGCGCAGGGCCTAAGTGGCTACACCTTC. Translated, it gives CASSPLAQGLSGYTF.

The rearrangement links TRBV4-3 to TRBJ1-4; TRBD1 matches at 7 bases. The CDR3 runs 13 residues. Germline assignment: CDR1 LGHNA and CDR2 YSLEER. J was trimmed by 12 bases and V by 0 bases; bases with no gene match: 4. CDR3 sequence reads: CASSQDRQGQLFF. The CDR3 region has the DNA TGCGCCAGCAGCCAAGATCGACAGGGACAACTGTTTTTT.

The J gene is TRBJ1-5, the V gene TRBV30, with a weak D call TRBD1 (5 bases). The CDR3 spans 15 residues. Germline V CDR1 and CDR2: GTSNPN, SVGIG (reference sequence). V shed 2 bases and J shed 6 bases, with 17 bases lying between them. Here the CDR3 DNA reads TGTGCCTGGAGTAGGGGTTCGGCGGAAAGTCAGCCCCAGCATTTT. Protein: CAWSRGSAESQPQHF.

V usage is TRBV6-5 and J usage is TRBJ2-7; D remains unclear. Per the germline V gene, CDR1 is MNHEY and CDR2 is SVGAGI. The CDR3 is made up of 11 amino acids. V was cut by 6 bases and J by 2 bases, with 5 bases left in between. The CDR3 bases are TGTGCCAGCAGCCCAGCCTACGAGCAGTACTTC. It is translated as CASSPAYEQYF.

The chain links TRBV11-1 to TRBJ1-1; 9 bases are shared with TRBD1. Germline V CDR1 and CDR2: SGHAT, FQDESV (reference sequence). The CDR3 covers 13 residues. V shed 5 bases and J 7 bases; nucleotides not matched to a gene: 5. The CDR3 DNA follows: TGTGCCAGCAGCCCTATGGACAGGGGTGAAGCTTTCTTT. Encoded protein: CASSPMDRGEAFF.

The chain combines TRBV28 with TRBJ2-7, with D perhaps matching TRBD2 (5 bases). V was clipped by 6 bases and J by 5 bases, with 17 bases between them. Germline V CDR1 and CDR2: MDHEN, SYDVKM. This CDR3 comprises 14 residues. This chain's CDR3 is CASRRETLYDEQYF. CDR3 in DNA: TGTGCCAGCAGAAGGGAGACTCTCTACGACGAGCAGTACTTC.

With respect to this clone: The junction and the germline gene differ at one end; a read error may be behind it. This sequence joins TRBV7-9 and TRBJ2-3; tentative D call: TRBD2 (5 bases). The CDR3 has 15 amino acids. CDR1 is SEHNR, CDR2 FQNEAQ, per germline (reference sequence). CDR3 bases: TGTTCCAGCAGCTTAGATCTGGGAGACACAGATACGCAGTATTTT. Encoded protein: CSSSLDLGDTDTQYF.

V gene TRBV19 combines with J gene TRBJ1-6, with a tentative D call TRBD1 (6 bases). V lost 6 bases and J 10 bases, leaving 22 bases between the germline ends. This CDR3 is 16 amino acids long. The germline CDR1 and CDR2 sequences are LNHDA and SQIVND (reference sequence). The CDR3 nucleotides read TGTGCCAGTAGCACCCCGACACAGGGTGTAATATCACCCCTCCACTTT. Translation: CASSTPTQGVISPLHF.

The V gene is TRBV7-9, the J gene TRBJ1-3; D is unresolved. V was pared by 8 bases and J by 8 bases, with 13 bases between. Looked up from germline, CDR1 is SEHNR and CDR2 is FQNEAQ (reference sequence). This CDR3 is built from 12 residues. CDR3 region: CASAPNGDTIYF. CDR3 bases: TGTGCCAGCGCCCCGAACGGGGACACCATATATTTT.